These 29 T cell receptor beta chains share one sample of origin, sequenced in a study of cytomegalovirus exposure and HLA in healthy donors. The PCR contained 60 Vbeta and 13 Jbeta primers. Profiling relied on immunoSEQ multiplex PCR, and the TCRdb table lists in-frame clones only, not all of them. Of over 110,000 clones in the sample, 82% were seen once. Specimen: PBMCs. The source is a male donor in good health and CMV-seronegative.

The V and J genes are TRBV27 and TRBJ1-2; TRBD1 matches at 12 bases. From germline, CDR1 is MNHEY and CDR2 SMNVEV (reference sequence). Trimming took 3 bases from V and 7 from J; bases not matched to a gene: 3. This CDR3 comprises 14 residues. CDR3 sequence (DNA): TGTGCCAGCAGTTTGGGACAGGGGGCAAGTGGCTACACCTTC. Its translation is CASSLGQGASGYTF.

The V gene is TRBV7-9, the J gene TRBJ1-4, with D possibly TRBD1 on 5 matching bases. Germline CDR1 is SEHNR and CDR2 is FQNEAQ (reference sequence). The V end was cut by 5 bases, the J end by 4 bases, with 17 bases between. The CDR3 contains 16 residues. CDR3 amino acids: CASSPVPHGGNEKLFF. In nucleotides, the CDR3 is TGTGCCAGCAGCCCAGTACCACACGGGGGTAATGAAAAACTGTTTTTT.

The chain has TRBV7-2 and TRBJ1-5; the match to TRBD1 covers 8 bases. Germline CDR1 is SGHTA and CDR2 is FQGNSA. The V gene end was trimmed by 4 bases and the J gene end by 1 base; junction bases not matched to a gene: 6. The CDR3 covers 16 residues. The CDR3 sequence is CASSSRTGKSNQPQHF. In DNA, the CDR3 is TGTGCCAGCAGCTCCCGGACAGGGAAAAGCAATCAGCCCCAGCATTTT.

The rearrangement uses TRBV6-5 and TRBJ2-7; TRBD2 matches 11 bases. The CDR3 covers 15 residues. V lost 6 bases and J lost 4; bases outside the gene matches: 8. The germline V gene encodes CDR1 MNHEY and CDR2 SVGAGI. CDR3 residues: CASRSPRLAGYEQYF. DNA for the CDR3: TGTGCCAGCAGATCCCCGAGACTAGCGGGGTACGAGCAGTACTTC.

The chain has TRBV27 and TRBJ2-1; the match to TRBD1 covers 9 bases. V was pared by 8 bases and J by 4 bases, with 9 bases of the junction left unmatched. CDR1 and CDR2 from the germline V gene are MNHEY and SMNVEV (reference sequence). This CDR3 spans 15 amino acids. The CDR3 sequence: CASGNLGTGYNEQFF. For the CDR3, the DNA is TGTGCCAGCGGTAACCTGGGGACAGGGTACAATGAGCAGTTCTTC.

The genes are TRBV7-3 and TRBJ2-2, with 7 bases identical to TRBD2. Germline CDR1 is SGHTA and CDR2 is FQGTGA. The CDR3 consists of 13 residues. J lost 7 bases, V lost 2 bases, and 1 base had no gene match. The CDR3 here is CASSLAGDGELFF. CDR3 DNA sequence: TGTGCCAGCAGCTTAGCGGGAGACGGGGAGCTGTTTTTT.

The chain uses TRBV19 and TRBJ1-5; the match to TRBD1 covers 8 bases. This CDR3 region has 17 residues. V gave up 5 bases and J gave up 7 bases; unmatched junction bases: 16. CDR1 LNHDA and CDR2 SQIVND come from the germline V gene (reference sequence). The CDR3 reads CASSVGTGGGDSQPQHF. The DNA of the CDR3 is TGTGCCAGTAGTGTAGGGACAGGCGGAGGGGATTCGCAGCCCCAGCATTTT.

This sequence joins TRBV19 and TRBJ2-7, with D perhaps matching TRBD2 (5 bases). CDR3 length: 13 residues. Trimming left V 3 bases short and J 4 bases short, with 10 bases between. Germline CDR1 reads LNHDA; CDR2 reads SQIVND (reference sequence). CDR3 sequence (DNA): TGTGCCAGTAGTATCCTACTAGGGTACGAGCAGTACTTC. It translates to CASSILLGYEQYF. Based on the CDR3 plus reference TRBV19 and TRBJ2-7, the full variable domain is DGGITQSPKYLFRKEGQNVTLSCEQNLNHDAMYWYRQDPGQGLRLIYYSQIVNDFQKGDIAEGYSVSREKKESFPLTVTSAQKNPTAFYLCASSILLGYEQYFGPGTRLTVT.

This chain links TRBV19 with TRBJ2-2; D unclear. Germline values: CDR1 LNHDA, CDR2 SQIVND (reference sequence). The CDR3 extends over 12 amino acids. V gave up 3 bases and J gave up 6 bases, with 5 bases separating them. CDR3 sequence: CASSMAAGELFF. The CDR3, as DNA: TGTGCCAGTAGTATGGCCGCCGGGGAGCTGTTTTTT.

This clone was recorded once. In nucleotides, the CDR3 is TGTGCCAGCAGTGAAGCGCGGGAAGCTTTCTTT. Protein product: CASSEAREAFF. V is TRBV2 and J is TRBJ1-1; D uncertain. Germline V lookup: CDR1 SNHLY, CDR2 FYNNEI. CDR3 length equals 11 residues. V lost 0 bases and J lost 8, with 4 bases in between.

The chain uses TRBV9 and TRBJ1-2; D uncertain. The V gene's germline CDR1 is SGDLS and CDR2 YYNGEE. The germline V and J ends were trimmed by 3 bases and 6 bases, with 18 bases remaining between them. This CDR3 has 15 amino acids. The DNA for the CDR3 is TGTGCCAGCAGCGACAAACCCGCCACGGGGAATGGCTACACCTTC. Translating it yields CASSDKPATGNGYTF.

The chain has TRBV7-9 and TRBJ2-1; perhaps TRBD1 as D (6 bases). This CDR3 has 15 residues. CDR1 and CDR2 (germline): SEHNR, FQNEAQ (reference sequence). The germline V and J ends were trimmed by 2 bases and 7 bases, with 15 bases remaining between them. CDR3 bases: TGTGCCAGCAGCTTAACACAGGGAAATAAAAATGAGCAGTTCTTC. Its protein is CASSLTQGNKNEQFF.

This clone has just a few counts. The chain uses TRBV30 and TRBJ2-1; D might be TRBD1 (6 bases). This CDR3 has 16 residues. Germline V gives CDR1 GTSNPN, CDR2 SVGIG (reference sequence). Trimming pared 0 bases from V and 5 bases from J, leaving 17 bases between. The CDR3 nucleotides read TGTGCCTGGAGTGTTTTTACAGGGTCAGTGCACAATGAGCAGTTCTTC. Encoded protein: CAWSVFTGSVHNEQFF. The full variable domain, completed using reference TRBV30 and TRBJ2-1, is SQTIHQWPATLVQPVGSPLSLECTVEGTSNPNLYWYRQAAGRGLQLLFYSVGIGQISSEVPQNLSASRPQDRQFILSSKKLLLSDSGFYLCAWSVFTGSVHNEQFFGPGTRLTVL.

The V gene is TRBV30, the J gene TRBJ1-1; 9 nucleotides match TRBD1. The CDR3 contains 11 residues. The ends lost 7 bases at V and 7 bases at J; junction bases unmatched: 4. Germline V lookup: CDR1 GTSNPN, CDR2 SVGIG (reference sequence). The CDR3 nucleotides are TGTGCCTCGGACAGGGGAAATGAAGCTTTCTTT. This codes for CASDRGNEAFF. The whole variable domain, remainder taken from reference TRBV30 and TRBJ1-1, is SQTIHQWPATLVQPVGSPLSLECTVEGTSNPNLYWYRQAAGRGLQLLFYSVGIGQISSEVPQNLSASRPQDRQFILSSKKLLLSDSGFYLCASDRGNEAFFGQGTRLTVV.

V usage is TRBV7-3 and J usage is TRBJ2-3, with 7 bases that match TRBD1. There are 14 residues in the CDR3. Germline V gives CDR1 SGHTA, CDR2 FQGTGA. With V trimmed by 2 bases and J by 6 bases, 5 bases remained unmatched. The CDR3 sequence is CASSLWQGVDTQYF. The DNA for the CDR3 is TGTGCCAGCAGCTTATGGCAGGGGGTGGATACGCAGTATTTT.

The chain is built from TRBV19 and TRBJ1-5; D is perhaps TRBD1 (6 bases). Trimming removed 2 bases at V and 10 bases at J, with 12 bases between. Germline V gene lookup returns CDR1 LNHDA and CDR2 SQIVND (reference sequence). The CDR3 runs 13 residues. CDR3 bases: TGTGCCAGTAGTATACAGGGGCAAAGCCCCCAGCATTTT. Protein sequence: CASSIQGQSPQHF.

J is TRBJ2-1 and V is TRBV9, with 14 bases aligning to TRBD2. V lost 0 bases, J lost 7 bases, and 12 bases stayed unmatched. The CDR3 consists of 19 residues. Germline V gene data show CDR1 as SGDLS and CDR2 as YYNGEE. The CDR3: CASSVDLGLAGGAINEQFF. Here the CDR3 DNA reads TGTGCCAGCAGCGTAGATCTAGGACTAGCGGGAGGCGCGATTAATGAGCAGTTCTTC.

The chain links TRBV15 to TRBJ1-4, with D uncertain. The germline V gene encodes CDR1 LNHNV and CDR2 YYDKDF (reference sequence). Deletions cut 0 bases from V and 3 bases from J, with 11 bases between. The CDR3 contains 16 residues. CDR3 nucleotide sequence: TGTGCCACCAGCAGAGATAGCGGTCTAGCTAATGAAAAACTGTTTTTT. Translated, it gives CATSRDSGLANEKLFF.

The chain carries TRBV7-8 and TRBJ2-3; the D gene is possibly TRBD1 (5 bases). This CDR3 has 12 residues. Germline CDR1 is SGHVS and CDR2 is FQNEAQ. V was trimmed by 5 bases and J by 13 bases, leaving 16 bases between them. The CDR3 loop is CASSPGAGEKYF. CDR3 nucleotides: TGTGCCAGCAGCCCTGGGGCCGGAGAGAAGTATTTT.

The chain carries TRBV28 and TRBJ1-5, with TRBD1 matching over 7 bases. V gave up 8 bases and J gave up 0 bases; unmatched junction bases: 4. The CDR3 covers 14 residues. Germline V lookup: CDR1 MDHEN, CDR2 SYDVKM. CDR3 in amino acids: CASHQGGSNQPQHF. For the CDR3, the DNA is TGTGCCAGCCACCAGGGGGGTAGCAATCAGCCCCAGCATTTT. Together with reference TRBV28 and TRBJ1-5, the CDR3 gives the full variable domain: DVKVTQSSRYLVKRTGEKVFLECVQDMDHENMFWYRQDPGLGLRLIYFSYDVKMKEKGDIPEGYSVSREKKERFSLILESASTNQTSMYLCASHQGGSNQPQHFGDGTRLSIL.

The J gene is TRBJ2-7, the V gene TRBV30, with D perhaps matching TRBD2 (5 bases). The germline V gene has CDR1 GTSNPN and CDR2 SVGIG (reference sequence). This CDR3 is 15 amino acids long. Trimming cost V 2 bases and J 3 bases, with 17 bases left between them. For the CDR3, the DNA is TGTGCCTGGAGTCCCAAGACCAGCGGAGGCTACGAGCAGTACTTC. Residues: CAWSPKTSGGYEQYF.

The chain links TRBV5-1 to TRBJ2-3, with 7 positions matching TRBD1. From germline, CDR1 is SGHRS and CDR2 YFSETQ. The CDR3 is made up of 16 amino acids. V lost 1 base and J lost 4; bases outside the gene matches: 9. The CDR3 DNA sequence: TGCGCCAGCAGCTTGTTTGAGACAGGGATACCAGATACGCAGTATTTT. Its translation: CASSLFETGIPDTQYF.

This clone was counted once. The chain has TRBV6-4 and TRBJ2-7; unclear D gene. V lost 4 bases to trimming and J lost 1 base, with 11 bases between them. CDR1 is MRHNA and CDR2 is SNTAGT in the germline V gene. The CDR3 is 14 amino acids. The CDR3 DNA reads TGTGCCAGCAGTGTCTCGGCCGCATCCTACGAGCAGTACTTC. As protein: CASSVSAASYEQYF.

This clone was counted only a few times. The rearrangement joins TRBV7-3 to TRBJ1-1; no clear D gene. Trimming took off 5 bases at V and 11 bases at J, with 18 bases between the two ends. The length of the CDR3 is 13 residues. The germline V gene encodes CDR1 SGHTA and CDR2 FQGTGA. In DNA form, the CDR3 reads TGTGCCAGCAGCCCCCACTCGTCATGGGCCGCTTTCTTT. It yields the protein CASSPHSSWAAFF.

The chain is built from TRBV19 and TRBJ1-1; the D is unclear. V was cut by 7 bases and J by 2 bases, with 17 bases left in between. The germline V gene has CDR1 LNHDA and CDR2 SQIVND (reference sequence). This CDR3 region has 15 residues. CDR3 nucleotides: TGTGCCAGTACCGCGACATCAACCCTAAACACTGAAGCTTTCTTT. This codes for CASTATSTLNTEAFF.

The chain couples TRBV6-5 to TRBJ2-7; 7 positions match TRBD1. Germline CDR1 and CDR2: MNHEY and SVGAGI. V lost 7 bases, J lost 2 bases, and 11 bases stayed unmatched. This CDR3 is built from 15 residues. The CDR3 is CASKSTGTAAYEQYF. CDR3 nucleotides: TGTGCCAGCAAATCTACCGGGACAGCGGCCTACGAGCAGTACTTC.

This sequence joins TRBV7-2 and TRBJ2-2; the D gene is possibly TRBD1 (6 bases). V lost 2 bases to trimming and J lost 5 bases, with 15 bases between them. The CDR3 covers 16 residues. In germline, CDR1 is SGHTA, CDR2 FQGNSA. Here the CDR3 reads CASSLHQGPVTGELFF. DNA of the CDR3: TGTGCCAGCAGCTTACATCAGGGGCCGGTTACCGGGGAGCTGTTTTTT.

This clone has just a few counts. The chain combines TRBV19 with TRBJ1-5; tentatively, D is TRBD1 (6 bases). This CDR3 spans 13 amino acids. V lost 7 bases, J lost 5 bases, and 12 bases lay in between. The germline V gene encodes CDR1 LNHDA and CDR2 SQIVND (reference sequence). Written as DNA, the CDR3 is TGTGCCAGTACTGGAACAGGGTATCAGCCCCAGCATTTT. This sequence encodes CASTGTGYQPQHF.

This chain links TRBV29-1 with TRBJ2-1; TRBD1 agrees at 12 bases. Germline V gene lookup returns CDR1 SQVTM and CDR2 ANQGSEA. V lost 4 bases, J lost 7 bases, and 8 bases stayed unmatched. The CDR3 is 15 amino acids. The CDR3 region is CSVVGGQGARNEQFF. CDR3 DNA sequence: TGCAGCGTTGTGGGGGGACAGGGGGCGCGGAATGAGCAGTTCTTC.